The 7 T cell receptor beta chains below were found in one sample sequenced in a study of cytomegalovirus exposure and HLA in healthy donors. In the PCR, 60 Vbeta and 13 Jbeta primers were used. Some clones are missing from TCRdb's copy, which holds only in-frame ones; the method was immunoSEQ multiplex PCR. Counted here are about 170,000 clones, 70% to 85% occurring once; the ten biggest clones make up roughly 2.5%. The sample was PBMCs. These receptors were obtained from a human donor in good health.

The gene calls are TRBV15 and TRBJ1-2; 8 bases map to TRBD1. Germline assignment: CDR1 LNHNV and CDR2 YYDKDF (reference sequence). This CDR3 contains 15 residues. V trimming: 0 bases; J trimming: 8 bases; junction bases outside the gene matches: 8. Written as DNA, the CDR3 is TGTGCCACCAGCAGAGATATTGCCAGGGGGCGCGGCTACACCTTC. Its translation is CATSRDIARGRGYTF.

This chain connects TRBV5-1 to TRBJ1-1; TRBD1 might be the D (6 bases). The V gene lost 6 bases and the J gene lost 7 bases, with 16 bases spanning the gap. This CDR3 has 13 residues. Germline V gene lookup returns CDR1 SGHRS and CDR2 YFSETQ. CDR3 amino acids: CASMYVGADEAFF. The CDR3 bases are TGCGCCAGCATGTATGTGGGGGCGGATGAAGCTTTCTTT.

The rearrangement links TRBV19 to TRBJ1-1; 9 bases map to TRBD1. Germline CDR1 LNHDA, CDR2 SQIVND (reference sequence). This CDR3 comprises 14 residues. V lost 7 bases, J lost 7 bases, and 10 bases stayed unmatched. CDR3 coding DNA: TGTGCCAGTACCCCGACAGGGGGTACGGGTGAAGCTTTCTTT. It is translated as CASTPTGGTGEAFF.

The chain recombines TRBV7-3 with TRBJ2-2; 7 bases line up with TRBD2. Looked up from germline, CDR1 is SGHTA and CDR2 is FQGTGA. The CDR3 has 12 residues. Losses at the gene ends were 4 bases for V and 7 bases for J; bases not matched to a gene: 0. The CDR3 DNA follows: TGTGCCAGCAGCTCGGGGGGCGGGGAGCTGTTTTTT. This codes for CASSSGGGELFF.

This clone was found once. The rearrangement joins TRBV2 to TRBJ2-1, with TRBD2 identical over 10 bases. V gave up 4 bases and J gave up 9 bases; unmatched junction bases: 9. Germline CDR1 SNHLY, CDR2 FYNNEI. CDR3 size: 15 residues. The CDR3 protein is CASSVASGGGSEQFF. Written as DNA, the CDR3 is TGTGCCAGCAGTGTGGCTAGCGGGGGAGGAAGTGAGCAGTTCTTC.

The chain uses TRBV5-6 and TRBJ2-7, with a possible D match to TRBD2 (7 bases). This CDR3 region has 13 residues. V was pared by 2 bases and J by 6 bases, with 12 bases between. Germline values: CDR1 SGHDT, CDR2 YYEEEE. CDR3 nucleotides: TGTGCCAGCAGCTTCCCGGGGGGCTCCGAGCAGTACTTC. Translated, it gives CASSFPGGSEQYF.

This clone turned up a few times. The CDR3 here is CASSQDPSSYNEQFF. The CDR3 region has the DNA TGCGCCAGCAGCCAAGATCCTAGCTCCTACAATGAGCAGTTCTTC. This sequence joins TRBV4-3 and TRBJ2-1; D is unclear. Germline-derived CDR1 and CDR2 are LGHNA and YSLEER. CDR3 length: 15 amino acids. The V end was cut by 0 bases, the J end by 0 bases, with 6 bases between.